Shown below are 12 T cell receptor beta chains from a single sample sequenced in a study of blood T cell repertoires in COVID-19. The table came from immunoSEQ multiplex PCR; TCRdb's copy has only in-frame clones and leaves some out. The profile shows 150,000 to 200,000 clones, around four fifths of them singletons. The sample comprised peripheral blood. The source is a woman older than 75 with COVID-19, enrolled during active disease.

This clone was observed a single time. The chain recombines TRBV9 with TRBJ1-4; TRBD1 is a possible D gene (6 bases). Germline V gene sequence: CDR1 SGDLS, CDR2 YYNGEE. V lost 4 bases, J lost 8 bases, and 12 bases lay in between. CDR3 length equals 13 residues. This CDR3 is CASSPGDREKLFF. CDR3 DNA: TGTGCCAGCAGCCCTGGTGACAGGGAAAAACTGTTTTTT.

This chain uses TRBV18 with TRBJ2-3, with 15 bases lining up with TRBD2. Germline V gives CDR1 KGHSH, CDR2 LQKENI. V dropped 8 bases and J dropped 2; count of bases not matched to a gene: 17. This CDR3 has 20 residues. CDR3 nucleotides: TGTGCCAGCCCGCAGGGACTAGCGGGGGGCACCGCCAGCATCACAGATACGCAGTATTTT. This codes for CASPQGLAGGTASITDTQYF.

V and J are TRBV5-4 and TRBJ1-2; D may be TRBD1 (5 bases). CDR1 SGHNT and CDR2 YYREEE come from the germline V gene (reference sequence). Between the trimmed V and J ends, which lost 4 bases and 7 bases, there was a span of 20 bases. The CDR3 is 15 residues long. The CDR3 coding sequence is TGTGCCAGCAGCGCCGGGGACTTTCCCCGGGGTGGCTACACCTTC. Its translation: CASSAGDFPRGGYTF.

The V and J genes are TRBV2 and TRBJ2-7, with a possible D match to TRBD1 (6 bases). Germline CDR1 reads SNHLY; CDR2 reads FYNNEI. The CDR3 has 12 amino acids. V was shortened by 5 bases and J by 6 bases, with 11 bases between the two germline ends. The CDR3 sequence is CASSRGSGEQYF. The CDR3 nucleotides read TGTGCCAGCAGTAGGGGGTCGGGCGAGCAGTACTTC.

CDR3 in amino acids: CASSLASGRAVWETQYF. The CDR3 coding sequence is TGTGCCAGCAGCTTAGCCAGCGGGAGGGCCGTGTGGGAGACCCAGTACTTC. This chain links TRBV7-6 with TRBJ2-5, with 10 bases identical to TRBD2. J gave up 5 bases and V 0 bases, and 9 bases lay outside the gene matches. The CDR3 spans 17 residues. Germline V gene lookup returns CDR1 SGHVS and CDR2 FNYEAQ.

The V and J genes are TRBV7-6 and TRBJ1-6, with TRBD1 as a possible D gene (5 bases). The CDR3 covers 16 residues. Germline V gene data show CDR1 as SGHVS and CDR2 as FNYEAQ. Trimming cost V 5 bases and J 7 bases, with 18 bases left between them. The CDR3 loop reads CASSPRTTGANSPLHF. Written as DNA, the CDR3 is TGTGCCAGCAGCCCCCGCACTACTGGGGCGAATTCACCCCTCCACTTT.

The V call is TRBV3-1 (or the pseudogene TRBV3-2), the J call TRBJ2-7, with no clear D. The CDR3 is 14 amino acids. The V end lost 8 bases, the J end lost 3 bases, and 17 bases lay between the germline ends. Germline V gene sequence: CDR1 LGHDT, CDR2 YNNKEL (reference sequence). CDR3 region: CASSPGGTFYEQYF. As DNA, the CDR3 is TGTGCCAGCTCCCCTGGCGGAACCTTCTACGAGCAGTACTTC.

V usage is TRBV6-4 and J usage is TRBJ2-2, with D hard to call. V was pared by 2 bases and J by 3 bases, with 4 bases between. Germline V gene sequence: CDR1 MRHNA, CDR2 SNTAGT. The CDR3 consists of 13 residues. CDR3 region: CASSDLDTGELFF. CDR3 nucleotides: TGTGCCAGCAGTGACCTCGACACCGGGGAGCTGTTTTTT.

The chain links TRBV3-1 (or the pseudogene TRBV3-2) to TRBJ1-1; D unresolved. Trimming cost V 4 bases and J 4 bases, with 13 bases left between them. This CDR3 is built from 14 residues. Germline CDR1 reads LGHDT; CDR2 reads YNNKEL (reference sequence). CDR3 in amino acids: CASSLVGGSTEAFF. The CDR3 DNA sequence: TGTGCCAGCAGCCTCGTTGGCGGTAGCACTGAAGCTTTCTTT.

V gene TRBV3-1 (or the pseudogene TRBV3-2) combines with J gene TRBJ1-1; a weak D match, TRBD1 (5 bases). The CDR3 covers 14 residues. Germline values: CDR1 LGHDT, CDR2 YNNKEL (reference sequence). The germline V and J ends were trimmed by 5 bases and 5 bases, with 15 bases remaining between them. CDR3 DNA: TGTGCCAGCAGCGCCGGGGGGGTGGGAACTGAAGCTTTCTTT. It specifies CASSAGGVGTEAFF.

J is TRBJ1-2 and V is TRBV3-1 (or the pseudogene TRBV3-2); 7 bases match TRBD1. This CDR3 is built from 15 residues. CDR1 is LGHDT, CDR2 YNNKEL, per germline (reference sequence). The ends lost 4 bases at V and 0 bases at J; junction bases unmatched: 5. The CDR3 bases are TGTGCCAGCAGCCTCAGGACAGGTGCTAACTATGGCTACACCTTC. Translated: CASSLRTGANYGYTF.

The chain recombines TRBV4-1 with TRBJ1-1; D gene uncertain. This CDR3 spans 14 amino acids. V lost 0 bases and J 1 base, leaving 6 bases between the germline ends. Germline loops: CDR1 MGHRA, CDR2 YSYEKL. The CDR3 reads CASSQEWANTEAFF. As DNA, the CDR3 is TGCGCCAGCAGCCAAGAATGGGCGAACACTGAAGCTTTCTTT.